This is a list of T cell receptor beta chains from one sample in a study of shared clonotypes between healthy human individuals. The assay was immunoSEQ multiplex PCR, and TCRdb's table has in-frame clones only and misses some. The top ten clones hold less than 0.25% of a sample with hundreds of thousands of clones, about 96% of them seen once. Sequencing was carried out using naive CD8+ T cells sorted from blood. These receptors all stem from a man aged 30 to 45 in good health. The CDR3 runs from the conserved cysteine through the conserved F or W. The D gene is left open where the match is weak. A row's size may be missing; if present it is once, few, many or a size class.

size,V,J,length,D,CDR3,DNA
NA,TRBV25-1,TRBJ1-1,14,NA,CASSGEHSNTEAFF,TGTGCCAGCAGTGGGGAACATTCGAACACTGAAGCTTTCTTT
NA,TRBV6-6,TRBJ2-1,16,NA,CASSYRVNYFDNEQFF,TGTGCCAGCAGTTACCGGGTTAACTATTTTGACAATGAGCAGTTCTTC
NA,TRBV27,TRBJ2-3,16,TRBD2,CASSIKGGRAMDTQYF,TGTGCCAGCAGTATTAAAGGCGGGAGGGCCATGGATACGCAGTATTTT
few,TRBV27,TRBJ2-5,14,TRBD2,CASSLSRGGETQYF,TGTGCCAGCAGTTTATCCCGGGGGGGGGAGACCCAGTACTTC
NA,TRBV2,TRBJ2-1,17,TRBD2,CASSESSGRPSYNEQFF,TGTGCCAGCAGTGAGTCTAGCGGGAGGCCTTCCTACAATGAGCAGTTCTTC
NA,TRBV11-2,TRBJ1-2,16,NA,CASSLVAEALIYGYTF,TGTGCCAGTAGCTTAGTGGCAGAAGCTCTAATCTATGGCTACACCTTC
NA,TRBV7-9,TRBJ1-1,17,TRBD1,CASSLARTGGFGTEAFF,TGTGCCAGCAGCTTAGCGAGGACAGGGGGATTCGGCACTGAAGCTTTCTTT
NA,TRBV5-4,TRBJ2-1,11,NA,CASSQSNEQFF,TGTGCCAGCAGCCAGTCCAATGAGCAGTTCTTC
NA,TRBV14,TRBJ2-3,13,NA,CASSQVGTDTQYF,TGTGCCAGCAGCCAAGTCGGAACAGATACGCAGTATTTT
NA,TRBV25-1,TRBJ2-7,14,TRBD1,CASSELGTGYEQYF,TGTGCCAGCAGTGAATTGGGGACAGGGTACGAGCAGTACTTC
NA,TRBV15,TRBJ2-7,16,NA,CATSRDQGRADYEQYF,TGTGCCACCAGCAGAGATCAGGGCAGGGCGGACTACGAGCAGTACTTC
NA,TRBV4-2,TRBJ2-7,14,TRBD2,CASSQGLAGTEQYF,TGTGCCAGCAGCCAAGGACTAGCGGGGACCGAGCAGTACTTC
NA,TRBV2,TRBJ1-3,14,NA,CASSDGILGNTIYF,TGTGCCAGCAGTGACGGGATACTCGGAAACACCATATATTTT
NA,TRBV27,TRBJ1-5,14,NA,CASSPAGVGQPQHF,TGTGCCAGCAGCCCCGCCGGGGTGGGTCAGCCCCAGCATTTT
once,TRBV7-8,TRBJ2-6,16,NA,CASSYVGAGGANVLTF,TGTGCCAGCAGCTACGTAGGGGCCGGTGGGGCCAACGTCCTGACTTTC
NA,TRBV2,TRBJ2-1,13,NA,CASSESYGDEQFF,TGTGCCAGCAGTGAGTCCTACGGGGATGAGCAGTTCTTC
NA,TRBV28,TRBJ2-3,16,TRBD2,CASSLRGLASTDTQYF,TGTGCCAGCAGTTTACGGGGACTAGCGAGCACAGATACGCAGTATTTT
NA,TRBV2,TRBJ2-3,20,NA,CASSELGLLEVRPSTDTQYF,TGTGCCAGCAGTGAATTGGGCCTCCTTGAAGTCAGACCTAGCACAGATACGCAGTATTTT
NA,TRBV7-6,TRBJ2-5,18,NA,CASSLVVWGLREEETQYF,TGTGCCAGCAGCTTAGTGGTTTGGGGACTTCGAGAGGAAGAGACCCAGTACTTC
NA,TRBV27,TRBJ2-1,14,TRBD2,CASSAREGTFEQFF,TGTGCCAGCAGTGCGCGGGAGGGGACGTTTGAGCAGTTCTTC
once,TRBV21-1,TRBJ2-7,15,NA,CASTKVGSLDYEQYF,TGTGCCAGCACCAAGGTGGGAAGTTTGGACTACGAGCAGTACTTC
NA,TRBV5-4,TRBJ2-7,13,NA,CASSKPDSYEQYF,TGTGCCAGCAGTAAGCCAGACAGTTACGAGCAGTACTTC